The TCR beta chain described here comes from a study of beta chain features in type 1 diabetes. General study findings and limits: Type 1 diabetes patients had TCRB CDR3s that were shorter (moderately but significantly so) in all four CD4+ subsets.

Expressed TCRB transcripts were sequenced because the entire RNA isolate underwent reverse transcription. TCRdb keeps only in-frame clones here, not all; method: immunoSEQ multiplex PCR. The data show 95,000 to 150,000 clones, about a sixth seen once. This clone was detected ten times or more. Its matching antigen is unknown. V trimming: 5 bases; J trimming: 0 bases; junction bases outside the gene matches: 5. CDR1 and CDR2 from the germline V gene are SEHNR and FQNEAQ (reference sequence). CDR3 length: 15 amino acids. The sample comprised central memory CD4+ T cells from blood. The TCR originated in a man aged 25 to 40 with type 1 diabetes. This chain uses TRBV7-9 with TRBJ1-1, with 8 bases matching TRBD1. The CDR3 DNA sequence: TGTGCCAGCAGCGTGACAGGGGCTCTGAACACTGAAGCTTTCTTT. Its protein product is CASSVTGALNTEAFF.